The clone carrying this T cell receptor (beta chain) appeared a few times. Its antigen is unidentified. This sample is drawn from a study of human T cells and chemical hapten exposure. Study-wide results and limits: Donors in the study had alopecia, meaning their immune response may differ from healthy people's.

Germline CDR1 reads SGHNT; CDR2 reads YENEEA. Trimming took 2 bases from V and 8 from J; bases not matched to a gene: 7. CDR3 length: 16 residues. Study processing details: Samples contained a median of roughly 93,000 TCRs, with a range of roughly 20,000 to 750,000. TCRdb re-called the RACE reads with MiXCR, one entry per CDR3 protein. The authors' filters were not applied to this entry. The data hold more than 95,000 distinct CDR3 sequences, with roughly 27% observed a single time. Sample time point: patch test 3, about 24 weeks after DPC sensitization. Documented treatment: therapeutic diphenylcyclopropenone sensitization with weekly scalp DPC.

Specimen: whole blood, collected in connection with sensitization to the hapten diphenylcyclopropenone (DPC). This sequence was found in a middle-aged man with alopecia areata. Some clones in this sample may be carry-over from other donors' samples. This chain joins TRBV11-3 and TRBJ2-1, with 12 bases fitting TRBD2. This CDR3 is CASSLYGLAGLDEQFF. DNA of the CDR3: TGTGCCAGCAGCTTATATGGACTAGCGGGATTGGATGAGCAGTTCTTC.